The 12 T cell receptor beta chains given below trace back to one sample, sequenced in a study of cytomegalovirus exposure and HLA in healthy donors. Use of 60 Vbeta and 13 Jbeta primers characterized the PCR. Repertoires were generated with immunoSEQ multiplex PCR, while TCRdb's copy carries only in-frame clones and drops some. The table lists roughly 170,000 clones, 77% of them singletons. Sequenced input: PBMCs. These receptor sequences come from a woman aged 25 to 45 in good health and CMV-seronegative.

The chain has TRBV29-1 and TRBJ2-3; D possibly uses TRBD1 or TRBD2 (5 bases each). Trimming stripped 7 bases from V and 3 bases from J, with 14 bases between. The CDR3 is 13 amino acids. Per germline, CDR1 SQVTM and CDR2 ANQGSEA. CDR3 sequence reads: CSADSRGTDTQYF. The CDR3 region has the DNA TGCAGCGCTGACAGCCGAGGGACAGATACGCAGTATTTT.

The V and J genes are TRBV29-1 and TRBJ2-5, with TRBD1 as a possible D gene (6 bases). Germline V lookup: CDR1 SQVTM, CDR2 ANQGSEA. The CDR3 covers 13 residues. Trimming removed 7 bases at V and 1 base at J, with 13 bases between. CDR3 protein: CSGGHSTQETQYF. Here the CDR3 DNA reads TGCAGCGGGGGACATTCAACCCAAGAGACCCAGTACTTC.

The chain carries TRBV5-1 and TRBJ2-5; D perhaps matches TRBD2 (6 bases). The V end lost 2 bases, the J end lost 2 bases, and 10 bases lay between the germline ends. CDR3 length: 14 amino acids. Looked up from germline, CDR1 is SGHRS and CDR2 is YFSETQ. CDR3 nucleotides: TGCGCCAGCAGCTTCGGCCGGGGGCAAGAGACCCAGTACTTC. Amino acid sequence: CASSFGRGQETQYF.

The CDR3 protein is CASSFTANQPQHF. DNA of the CDR3: TGTGCCAGCAGCTTTACAGCAAATCAGCCCCAGCATTTT. The chain is built from TRBV7-9 and TRBJ1-5; D is unresolved. CDR3 length: 13 amino acids. CDR1 is SEHNR, CDR2 FQNEAQ, per germline (reference sequence). With 3 bases removed from V and 4 bases from J, the gap between germline ends came to 7 bases.

The chain uses TRBV10-3 and TRBJ2-1, with 8 bases aligning to TRBD2. Germline V gene sequence: CDR1 ENHRY, CDR2 SYGVKD. Losses at the gene ends were 0 bases for V and 5 bases for J; bases not matched to a gene: 3. The CDR3 is made up of 15 amino acids. In DNA form, the CDR3 reads TGTGCCATCAGTGAGTCGGGTAGCGGGGACAATGAGCAGTTCTTC. Its protein product is CAISESGSGDNEQFF.

The chain has TRBV20-1 and TRBJ1-2; D ambiguous. CDR1 is DFQATT, CDR2 SNEGSKA, per germline (reference sequence). Trimming stripped 2 bases from V and 5 bases from J, with 3 bases between. The CDR3 covers 10 residues. This chain's CDR3 is CSARQYGYTF. DNA of the CDR3: TGCAGTGCTAGACAGTATGGCTACACCTTC.

The gene calls are TRBV6-1 and TRBJ2-3, with 7 bases aligning to TRBD2. V trimming: 6 bases; J trimming: 0 bases; junction bases outside the gene matches: 6. Per germline, CDR1 MNHNS and CDR2 SASEGT. The CDR3 loop spans 15 amino acids. CDR3 nucleotides: TGTGCCAGCAGAAAGCGGGGCCATAGCACAGATACGCAGTATTTT. Its protein is CASRKRGHSTDTQYF.

This chain links TRBV27 with TRBJ2-2; 11 nucleotides agree with TRBD2. The ends lost 5 bases at V and 8 bases at J; junction bases unmatched: 7. The germline CDR1 and CDR2 sequences are MNHEY and SMNVEV (reference sequence). The CDR3 is made up of 15 amino acids. As DNA, the CDR3 is TGTGCCAGCAGTCCGGGACTAGCGGTTACGGGGGAGCTGTTTTTT. Residues: CASSPGLAVTGELFF.

This chain uses TRBV6-4 with TRBJ2-7; 8 bases fit TRBD1. The CDR3 extends over 15 amino acids. The junction had 9 bases not matched to a gene; V was cut back by 4 bases and J by 4 bases. CDR1 and CDR2 (germline): MRHNA, SNTAGT. The CDR3 DNA reads TGTGCCAGCAGTGGCGGACAGGGAGTAGCGTACGAGCAGTACTTC. Amino acids: CASSGGQGVAYEQYF.

This chain links TRBV2 with TRBJ1-4; the match to TRBD1 covers 12 bases. The CDR3 spans 15 residues. V gave up 7 bases and J gave up 5 bases; unmatched junction bases: 5. Germline V gene sequence: CDR1 SNHLY, CDR2 FYNNEI. The CDR3 nucleotides are TGTGCCAGCACCGGGACAGGGGGCTTCAATGAAAAACTGTTTTTT. Its translation is CASTGTGGFNEKLFF. The full variable domain, its missing parts supplied by reference TRBV2 and TRBJ1-4, is EPEVTQTPSHQVTQMGQEVILRCVPISNHLYFYWYRQILGQKVEFLVSFYNNEISEKSEIFDDQFSVERPDGSNFTLKIRSTKLEDSAMYFCASTGTGGFNEKLFFGSGTQLSVL.

This clone was detected only a few times. For the CDR3, the DNA is TGTGCCAGCAGCGTAGGGGTTCAGGGGGCCCAAGAGACCCAGTACTTC. This encodes CASSVGVQGAQETQYF. V gene TRBV7-7 combines with J gene TRBJ2-5, with TRBD1 identical over 8 bases. The trim removed 5 bases at V and 1 base at J, leaving 9 bases unmatched. The CDR3 is 16 residues long. The germline V gene encodes CDR1 SSHAT and CDR2 FNYEAQ (reference sequence).

The chain links TRBV2 to TRBJ2-2, with D perhaps TRBD2 (7 bases). The germline V and J ends were trimmed by 0 bases and 16 bases, with 12 bases remaining between them. The CDR3 is 12 residues long. Germline lookup yields CDR1 SNHLY and CDR2 FYNNEI. The CDR3 DNA reads TGTGCCAGCAGTGAAGCGCCCGGGGGGCGGTTTTTT. Its translation is CASSEAPGGRFF.